One sample yielded the 21 T cell receptor beta chains listed below, sequenced in a study of early T cells in non-severe SARS-CoV-2 infection. A single record per CDR3 protein comes from TCRdb applying MiXCR to the 5' RACE reads. The data contain approximately 26,000 distinct CDR3 sequences, roughly 5% of them singletons. Sequencing input: whole blood. The source of these receptors is an adult who was a healthcare worker with PCR-confirmed SARS-CoV-2 infection or an uninfected control (not recorded which).

This clonotype is judged medium-sized. The genes are TRBV27 and TRBJ1-1, with D perhaps matching TRBD1 (6 bases). CDR3 size: 15 residues. V was cut by 6 bases and J by 2 bases, with 16 bases left in between. Germline-derived CDR1 and CDR2 are MNHEY and SMNVEV (reference sequence). The CDR3 DNA reads TGTGCCAGCAGATGGGGGCGAGGGTCCAACACTGAAGCTTTCTTT. Translating gives CASRWGRGSNTEAFF.

The rearrangement uses TRBV7-3 and TRBJ2-2, with no clear D. V was trimmed by 5 bases and J by 7 bases, leaving 11 bases between them. This CDR3 has 13 amino acids. Germline CDR1 SGHTA, CDR2 FQGTGA. CDR3 loop: CASSPKGFGELFF. The CDR3 DNA reads as TGTGCCAGCAGCCCCAAGGGTTTCGGGGAGCTGTTTTTT.

This clonotype is labeled medium-sized (0.01 to 0.1%). The genes are TRBV18 and TRBJ2-6; no firm D call. CDR3 length: 18 residues. V lost 3 bases, J lost 0 bases, and 15 bases lay in between. Germline loops: CDR1 KGHSH, CDR2 LQKENI. CDR3 DNA: TGTGCCAGCTCACCTCGGGCCCAAATATCCTCTGGGGCCAACGTCCTGACTTTC. Protein: CASSPRAQISSGANVLTF.

This clonotype was detected many times. The chain joins TRBV7-2 to TRBJ2-3; 9 nucleotides align to TRBD2. Germline loops: CDR1 SGHTA, CDR2 FQGNSA. V lost 4 bases to trimming and J lost 14 bases; unmatched junction nucleotides: 16. This CDR3 comprises 15 residues. CDR3 in DNA: TGTGCCAGCAGCTCAACCCTAGTGGGCGGGAGGGCCGCGTATTTT. Its protein is CASSSTLVGGRAAYF.

This clonotype has ten or more counts. CDR3 loop: CASSATGGYGYTF. DNA for the CDR3: TGTGCCAGCAGTGCTACGGGGGGCTATGGCTACACCTTC. This chain joins TRBV6-1 and TRBJ1-2; D is possibly TRBD1 (5 bases). CDR1 is MNHNS, CDR2 SASEGT, per germline. V shed 4 bases and J shed 4 bases, with 10 bases lying between them. CDR3 length: 13 residues.

This clonotype appeared a few times. The chain has TRBV5-1 and TRBJ2-2; possibly TRBD1 for D (5 bases). Trimming left V 4 bases short and J 7 bases short, with 14 bases between. CDR1 and CDR2 from the germline V gene are SGHRS and YFSETQ. There are 14 residues in the CDR3. The DNA of the CDR3 is TGCGCCAGCAGCACGGACATCCTCGACGGGGAGCTGTTTTTT. It is translated as CASSTDILDGELFF.

This clonotype was counted at least ten times. This chain uses TRBV20-1 with TRBJ2-5; 8 bases align to TRBD2. CDR1 and CDR2 (germline): DFQATT, SNEGSKA (reference sequence). The CDR3 totals 15 residues. Trimming took 6 bases from V and 5 from J; bases not matched to a gene: 14. The CDR3 DNA reads TGCAGTGCCGGGGACCGGGAGGGACTTCGGGAGACCCAGTACTTC. This encodes CSAGDREGLRETQYF.

J is TRBJ2-5 and V is TRBV10-1, with 11 bases lining up with TRBD2. Germline values: CDR1 WNHNN, CDR2 SYGVQD (reference sequence). The trim removed 5 bases at V and 2 bases at J, leaving 4 bases unmatched. CDR3 length: 15 residues. The DNA of the CDR3 is TGCGCCAGCAGTTTAGGGACTAGCGGACAAGAGACCCAGTACTTC. It translates to CASSLGTSGQETQYF.

This clonotype was seen a few times. The rearrangement links TRBV7-9 to TRBJ2-1; D might be TRBD1 (5 bases). Trimming pared 1 base from V and 13 bases from J, leaving 14 bases between. This CDR3 is built from 13 residues. Germline lookup yields CDR1 SEHNR and CDR2 FQNEAQ (reference sequence). The CDR3 here is CASSLGGNGVQFF. The CDR3 bases are TGTGCCAGCAGCTTAGGGGGCAATGGGGTCCAGTTCTTC.

The V and J genes are TRBV7-6 and TRBJ2-1, with D tentatively TRBD1 (5 bases). CDR3 size: 15 residues. Trimming removed 4 bases at V and 2 bases at J, with 12 bases between. CDR1 and CDR2 (germline): SGHVS, FNYEAQ. CDR3 sequence: CASSYDSNPYNEQFF. The CDR3 region has the DNA TGTGCCAGCAGCTACGACAGCAACCCCTACAATGAGCAGTTCTTC. Drawing the rest from reference TRBV7-6 and TRBJ2-1, the complete variable domain is GAGVSQSPRYKVTKRGQDVALRCDPISGHVSLYWYRQALGQGPEFLTYFNYEAQQDKSGLPNDRFSAERPEGSISTLTIQRTEQRDSAMYRCASSYDSNPYNEQFFGPGTRLTVL.

In this sample, this clonotype turned up many times. V gene TRBV20-1 combines with J gene TRBJ1-2; TRBD1 might be the D (6 bases). Per germline, CDR1 DFQATT and CDR2 SNEGSKA (reference sequence). The ends were cut back, 1 base at V and 8 bases at J, with 26 bases in the middle. The CDR3 is 17 amino acids. DNA of the CDR3: TGCAGTGCTAGAGCTGTCATTTCCAGGGGAAGCGGACGCGGCTACACCTTC. Protein product: CSARAVISRGSGRGYTF.

In this sample, this clonotype turned up many times. V is TRBV20-1 and J is TRBJ2-3; TRBD2 agrees at 16 bases. The CDR3 extends over 14 amino acids. The V and J ends lost 6 bases and 14 bases, in that order; junction bases with no gene match: 11. Per the germline V gene, CDR1 is DFQATT and CDR2 is SNEGSKA (reference sequence). The CDR3 coding sequence is TGCAGTGCACGAGCCGGGACTAGCGGGGGGGCCAGGTATTTT. This gives the protein CSARAGTSGGARYF.

This clonotype was recorded a few times. This chain uses TRBV3-1 with TRBJ1-2; possible D gene TRBD1, 6 bases. CDR1 is LGHDT, CDR2 YNNKEL, per germline (reference sequence). V lost 1 base, J lost 5 bases, and 11 bases lay in between. The CDR3 length is 14 residues. The CDR3 spells CASSQAGAPYGYTF. CDR3 sequence (DNA): TGTGCCAGCAGCCAAGCAGGGGCTCCATATGGCTACACCTTC.

This clonotype was seen at least ten times. The J gene is TRBJ2-7, the V gene TRBV7-6; 8 bases are a match to TRBD1. Germline trimming cut 1 base from V and 4 bases from J; bases unmatched to any gene: 3. Germline V gene sequence: CDR1 SGHVS, CDR2 FNYEAQ. The CDR3 is 14 residues long. CDR3 amino acids: CASSLGTGSYEQYF. In DNA, the CDR3 is TGTGCCAGCAGCTTAGGGACAGGGTCGTACGAGCAGTACTTC.

This clonotype was picked up many times. The chain recombines TRBV7-8 with TRBJ2-1; 8 positions agree with TRBD1. The CDR3 is 16 amino acids. Germline lookup yields CDR1 SGHVS and CDR2 FQNEAQ. After removal of 2 bases from V and 2 bases from J, the junction contained 5 bases not matched to a gene. The CDR3 protein is CASSLTTGVAYNEQFF. CDR3 sequence (DNA): TGTGCCAGCAGCTTAACGACAGGGGTTGCCTACAATGAGCAGTTCTTC. Full variable domain (missing parts from reference TRBV7-8 and TRBJ2-1): GAGVSQSPRYKVAKRGQDVALRCDPISGHVSLFWYQQALGQGPEFLTYFQNEAQLDKSGLPSDRFFAERPEGSVSTLKIQRTQQEDSAVYLCASSLTTGVAYNEQFFGPGTRLTVL.

This clonotype has at least ten counts. This chain joins TRBV20-1 and TRBJ1-2, with no clear D. V was pared by 1 base and J by 3 bases, with 9 bases between. The CDR3 loop spans 13 amino acids. Per germline, CDR1 DFQATT and CDR2 SNEGSKA (reference sequence). The CDR3 spells CSARGGSHYGYTF. In DNA, the CDR3 is TGCAGTGCTAGAGGGGGTAGTCACTATGGCTACACCTTC.

V and J are TRBV5-3 and TRBJ2-2; D may be TRBD1 or TRBD2 (5 bases each). TRBV5-3 counts as an open reading frame of uncertain function. The CDR3 loop spans 14 amino acids. V dropped 0 bases and J dropped 6 bases, with 9 bases sitting between them. The CDR3 is CARSLAWGPGELFF. The DNA of the CDR3 is TGTGCCAGAAGCTTGGCATGGGGACCCGGGGAGCTGTTTTTT.

The sample holds many counts of this clonotype. The rearrangement uses TRBV11-2 and TRBJ2-1; D gene unclear. The V end lost 0 bases, the J end lost 9 bases, and 9 bases lay between the germline ends. The CDR3 totals 13 residues. The germline V gene has CDR1 SGHAT and CDR2 FQNNGV. The CDR3 protein is CASSLEFTIEQFF. CDR3 coding DNA: TGTGCCAGCAGCTTAGAATTTACCATTGAGCAGTTCTTC.

This clonotype was counted a few times. The rearrangement uses TRBV2 and TRBJ2-1; D assignment may be TRBD1 or TRBD2 (5 bases each). The CDR3 is made up of 14 amino acids. From germline, CDR1 is SNHLY and CDR2 FYNNEI. Trimming pared 8 bases from V and 3 bases from J, leaving 14 bases between. The CDR3 sequence is CASGGRGNYNEQFF. The CDR3 DNA follows: TGTGCCAGCGGGGGAAGGGGAAACTACAATGAGCAGTTCTTC.

There are many counts of this clonotype. V and J are TRBV6-1 and TRBJ1-2; possibly TRBD1 for D (6 bases). Germline CDR1 reads MNHNS; CDR2 reads SASEGT. This CDR3 has 14 amino acids. Trimming removed 1 base from V and 8 bases from J, with 14 bases in between. CDR3 residues: CASSEGVGARGYTF. CDR3 nucleotides: TGTGCCAGCAGTGAAGGAGTGGGGGCGCGGGGCTACACCTTC.

The V and J genes are TRBV11-2 and TRBJ2-7; D is possibly TRBD1 or TRBD2 (7 bases each). V lost 4 bases, J lost 9 bases, and 22 bases lay in between. The CDR3 consists of 15 residues. CDR1 is SGHAT, CDR2 FQNNGV, per germline. The CDR3: CASSYSGTDPNGQYF. For the CDR3, the DNA is TGTGCCAGCAGCTACAGCGGGACAGACCCGAATGGGCAGTACTTC.